A single sample gave rise to the 31 T cell receptor beta chains below, sequenced in a study of blood T cell repertoires in COVID-19. Sequenced by immunoSEQ multiplex PCR; TCRdb stores in-frame clones only, minus some. This table has about 120,000 clones, about nine tenths appearing once. Input material: peripheral blood. The receptor set was obtained from a man in his 70s who had recovered from COVID-19.

The chain couples TRBV10-1 to TRBJ2-5, with D perhaps matching TRBD2 (6 bases). Germline CDR1 and CDR2: WNHNN and SYGVQD (reference sequence). V lost 2 bases, J lost 2 bases, and 12 bases lay in between. The CDR3 runs to 15 residues. The CDR3 sequence is CASSENRGIQETQYF. The CDR3 bases are TGCGCCAGCAGTGAGAACCGGGGGATTCAAGAGACCCAGTACTTC.

V usage is TRBV18 and J usage is TRBJ1-4, with D possibly matching TRBD1 (6 bases). Deletions cut 5 bases from V and 3 bases from J, with 13 bases between. Germline CDR1 KGHSH, CDR2 LQKENI. The CDR3 loop spans 15 amino acids. CDR3 DNA sequence: TGTGCCAGCTCAGGAACACAGGGTTCTAATGAAAAACTGTTTTTT. Its protein is CASSGTQGSNEKLFF.

DNA for the CDR3: TGTGCCAGCACGCCGGGGCTAGCGGGAAGGGGGGATACGCAGTATTTT. It specifies CASTPGLAGRGDTQYF. The chain has TRBV7-2 and TRBJ2-3; 9 bases match TRBD2. This CDR3 is built from 16 residues. Germline CDR1 reads SGHTA; CDR2 reads FQGNSA. Trimming at V came to 7 bases and at J to 6 bases, leaving 14 bases not matched to a gene. Supplemented by reference TRBV7-2 and TRBJ2-3, the full variable domain reads GAGVSQSPSNKVTEKGKDVELRCDPISGHTALYWYRQSLGQGLEFLIYFQGNSAPDKSGLPSDRFSAERTGGSVSTLTIQRTQQEDSAVYLCASTPGLAGRGDTQYFGPGTRLTVL.

V is TRBV5-1 and J is TRBJ2-7; TRBD2 matches 7 bases. CDR3 size: 15 residues. With 0 bases clipped from V and 2 bases from J, the junction kept 5 bases outside the gene matches. Looked up from germline, CDR1 is SGHRS and CDR2 is YFSETQ. The CDR3 loop is CASSLAGGRPYEQYF. Here the CDR3 DNA reads TGCGCCAGCAGCTTGGCTGGCGGGAGACCCTACGAGCAGTACTTC.

This clone was counted a single time. The genes are TRBV29-1 and TRBJ1-2; TRBD1 aligns across 8 bases. J gave up 4 bases and V 5 bases, and 6 bases lay outside the gene matches. From germline, CDR1 is SQVTM and CDR2 ANQGSEA. The CDR3 length is 13 residues. The DNA of the CDR3 is TGCAGCGTTCAGGGGGCAGGGGCCTATGGCTACACCTTC. Translation: CSVQGAGAYGYTF.

The J gene is TRBJ1-3, the V gene TRBV9, with 10 bases aligning to TRBD1. CDR1 and CDR2 from the germline V gene are SGDLS and YYNGEE. CDR3 size: 15 residues. J lost 3 bases, V lost 4 bases, and 4 bases had no gene match. The CDR3 protein is CASSPGQGIGNTIYF. The CDR3 DNA sequence: TGTGCCAGCAGCCCGGGACAGGGGATTGGAAACACCATATATTTT.

V is TRBV28 and J is TRBJ1-2; TRBD1 aligns across 8 bases. With 7 bases clipped from V and 0 bases from J, the junction kept 10 bases outside the gene matches. There are 16 residues in the CDR3. CDR1 MDHEN and CDR2 SYDVKM come from the germline V gene. CDR3 in DNA: TGTGCCAGCAAACCCGGGACAGGCCTGGCTAACTATGGCTACACCTTC. Amino acid sequence: CASKPGTGLANYGYTF.

J is TRBJ2-7 and V is TRBV19, with D tentatively TRBD1 (6 bases). Trimming left V 2 bases short and J 6 bases short, with 14 bases between. The CDR3 has 14 amino acids. Germline values: CDR1 LNHDA, CDR2 SQIVND (reference sequence). As DNA, the CDR3 is TGTGCCAGTAGTATAAGGAGGACAGTCCGCGAGCAGTACTTC. It encodes CASSIRRTVREQYF.

The rearrangement joins TRBV5-6 to TRBJ2-1; 9 bases align to TRBD2. Germline CDR1 and CDR2: SGHDT and YYEEEE. V dropped 2 bases and J dropped 7; count of bases not matched to a gene: 7. The CDR3 contains 15 residues. As DNA, the CDR3 is TGTGCCAGCAGCTTAATAGCGGGGGCGGGGAATGAGCAGTTCTTC. Translating it yields CASSLIAGAGNEQFF. The complete variable domain, with remaining parts taken from reference TRBV5-6 and TRBJ2-1, reads DAGVTQSPTHLIKTRGQQVTLRCSPKSGHDTVSWYQQALGQGPQFIFQYYEEEERQRGNFPDRFSGHQFPNYSSELNVNALLLGDSALYLCASSLIAGAGNEQFFGPGTRLTVL.

This clone was recorded a few times. The chain joins TRBV11-1 to TRBJ2-3, with D hard to call. This CDR3 region has 12 residues. Per germline, CDR1 SGHAT and CDR2 FQDESV (reference sequence). Between the trimmed V and J ends, which lost 6 bases and 5 bases, there was a span of 9 bases. CDR3 residues: CASSLILDTQYF. As DNA, the CDR3 is TGTGCCAGCAGTTTAATCCTAGATACGCAGTATTTT. The whole variable domain, filled in from reference TRBV11-1 and TRBJ2-3, reads EAEVAQSPRYKITEKSQAVAFWCDPISGHATLYWYRQILGQGPELLVQFQDESVVDDSQLPKDRFSAERLKGVDSTLKIQPAELGDSAMYLCASSLILDTQYFGPGTRLTVL.

The chain uses TRBV29-1 and TRBJ2-5; TRBD2 matches at 8 bases. The CDR3 has 15 amino acids. V lost 4 bases, J lost 4 bases, and 11 bases stayed unmatched. Germline assignment: CDR1 SQVTM and CDR2 ANQGSEA. The DNA for the CDR3 is TGCAGCGTTGGCGGAGCAGCGGGGGAAGGAGAGACCCAGTACTTC. As protein: CSVGGAAGEGETQYF.

The rearrangement uses TRBV4-2 and TRBJ2-7, with D hard to call. The CDR3 length is 13 residues. Germline CDR1 and CDR2: LGHNA and YNFKEQ. V was cut by 0 bases and J by 4 bases, with 7 bases left in between. The CDR3 sequence: CASSQDRVYEQYF. CDR3 coding DNA: TGTGCCAGCAGCCAAGACCGCGTTTACGAGCAGTACTTC.

This clone has a count of ten or more. The chain employs TRBV29-1 and TRBJ2-5, with a weak D call TRBD1 (5 bases). Germline CDR1 and CDR2: SQVTM and ANQGSEA. The CDR3 contains 13 residues. Trimming left V 2 bases short and J 5 bases short, with 12 bases between. CDR3 region: CSVESPGRETQYF. The CDR3 DNA sequence: TGCAGCGTTGAAAGCCCAGGGCGGGAGACCCAGTACTTC.

This chain joins TRBV24-1 and TRBJ2-3, with 12 bases identical to TRBD2. Germline V CDR1 and CDR2: KGHDR, SFDVKD. The CDR3 consists of 17 residues. V was clipped by 5 bases and J by 2 bases; unmatched bases: 7. The CDR3 bases are TGTGCCACCAGTGGCCCTCGACTAGCGGGAGACACAGATACGCAGTATTTT. Its protein is CATSGPRLAGDTDTQYF.

The chain couples TRBV7-8 to TRBJ2-1; 11 bases line up with TRBD2. Germline-derived CDR1 and CDR2 are SGHVS and FQNEAQ. V shed 5 bases and J 4 bases; nucleotides not matched to a gene: 4. The CDR3 contains 15 residues. The DNA for the CDR3 is TGTGCCAGCAGCACGATAGCGGGAGGGTACAATGAGCAGTTCTTC. The encoded protein is CASSTIAGGYNEQFF.

The rearrangement links TRBV7-8 to TRBJ2-2; D is possibly TRBD2 (6 bases). CDR1 and CDR2 from the germline V gene are SGHVS and FQNEAQ. This CDR3 has 16 residues. V lost 4 bases and J lost 5, with 17 bases in between. The CDR3 reads CASSSRDFPSTGELFF. The CDR3 DNA is TGTGCCAGCAGCTCGAGGGACTTCCCGTCTACCGGGGAGCTGTTTTTT.

The V call is TRBV2, the J call TRBJ1-1; D might be TRBD1 (5 bases). CDR3 length: 17 residues. The germline V gene has CDR1 SNHLY and CDR2 FYNNEI. The V end lost 2 bases, the J end lost 3 bases, and 19 bases lay between the germline ends. Written as DNA, the CDR3 is TGTGCCAGCAGTGAAATCGGGGGAGTGTCGGCCCACACTGAAGCTTTCTTT. It yields the protein CASSEIGGVSAHTEAFF.

This chain connects TRBV9 to TRBJ1-1; D remains ambiguous. The germline gives CDR1 SGDLS, CDR2 YYNGEE. The CDR3 is 13 residues long. V shed 3 bases and J shed 3 bases, with 9 bases lying between them. The DNA for the CDR3 is TGTGCCAGCAGCGGAGCGGCGGACACTGAAGCTTTCTTT. Its translation is CASSGAADTEAFF.

The CDR3 nucleotides read TGTGCCAGCAGCTTAGCTATATCGGTGGCAGATACGCAGTATTTT. Translation: CASSLAISVADTQYF. V gene TRBV7-6 combines with J gene TRBJ2-3; unclear D gene. The CDR3 runs to 15 residues. Germline CDR1 SGHVS, CDR2 FNYEAQ. The V end was cut by 0 bases, the J end by 4 bases, with 11 bases between.

The chain uses TRBV3-1 (or the pseudogene TRBV3-2) and TRBJ2-7; weak D call: TRBD1 (5 bases). Germline V CDR1 and CDR2: LGHDT, YNNKEL (reference sequence). Trimming removed 3 bases from V and 6 bases from J, with 18 bases in between. CDR3 length equals 15 residues. Written as DNA, the CDR3 is TGTGCCAGCAGCCATAAGGGGTTAGCATGGTTCGAGCAGTACTTC. Protein: CASSHKGLAWFEQYF.

This clone was counted between two and nine times. The gene calls are TRBV28 and TRBJ1-1, with 8 bases fitting TRBD1. Trimming removed 5 bases from V and 1 base from J; junction bases left unmatched: 6. Germline V gene lookup returns CDR1 MDHEN and CDR2 SYDVKM. CDR3 length equals 15 residues. DNA of the CDR3: TGTGCCAGCAGTGAGGACAGGGAAACGAACACTGAAGCTTTCTTT. It is translated as CASSEDRETNTEAFF.

This clone was detected many times. This chain joins TRBV28 and TRBJ2-2, with 9 bases identical to TRBD1. CDR3 size: 15 residues. V shed 6 bases, J shed 1 base, and the junction held 3 bases outside the gene matches. Germline values: CDR1 MDHEN, CDR2 SYDVKM. CDR3 bases: TGTGCCAGCAGGAGACAGGGGGAGAACACCGGGGAGCTGTTTTTT. It translates to CASRRQGENTGELFF.

The chain has TRBV9 and TRBJ2-3, with TRBD2 matching over 8 bases. V gave up 0 bases and J gave up 1 base; unmatched junction bases: 4. Germline values: CDR1 SGDLS, CDR2 YYNGEE. The CDR3 is made up of 16 amino acids. For the CDR3, the DNA is TGTGCCAGCAGCGTAGCCGTTAGCGGGGGCACAGATACGCAGTATTTT. Its protein product is CASSVAVSGGTDTQYF.

The chain is built from TRBV29-1 and TRBJ2-7; TRBD1 might be the D (5 bases). The CDR3 length is 12 residues. Trimming left V 7 bases short and J 0 bases short, with 10 bases between. Germline CDR1 is SQVTM and CDR2 is ANQGSEA. The CDR3 protein is CSAMTDSYEQYF. The CDR3 DNA is TGCAGCGCCATGACAGACTCCTACGAGCAGTACTTC.

The gene calls are TRBV5-1 and TRBJ2-3; 10 positions agree with TRBD1. CDR3 size: 15 residues. CDR1 and CDR2 from the germline V gene are SGHRS and YFSETQ. The V gene end was trimmed by 4 bases and the J gene end by 3 bases; junction bases not matched to a gene: 5. CDR3 sequence: CASSGQGQGTDTQYF. The CDR3 DNA reads as TGCGCCAGCAGCGGACAGGGACAGGGGACAGATACGCAGTATTTT.

CDR3 region: CASSIRDSYEQYF. DNA of the CDR3: TGTGCCAGTAGTATAAGGGACAGCTACGAGCAGTACTTC. This rearrangement joins TRBV19 to TRBJ2-7, with 7 bases fitting TRBD1. Germline V CDR1 and CDR2: LNHDA, SQIVND (reference sequence). The ends lost 2 bases at V and 3 bases at J; junction bases unmatched: 1. CDR3 length: 13 residues.

This chain connects TRBV7-6 to TRBJ1-3; 8 positions match TRBD1. V trimming: 5 bases; J trimming: 2 bases; junction bases outside the gene matches: 5. The V gene's germline CDR1 is SGHVS and CDR2 FNYEAQ. The CDR3 extends over 15 amino acids. This chain's CDR3 is CASSQAQGAGNTIYF. The DNA for the CDR3 is TGTGCCAGCAGCCAAGCACAGGGGGCTGGAAACACCATATATTTT.

CDR3 DNA sequence: TGTGCCAGCAGCGCGAATTACAGGAGCACTGAAGCTTTCTTT. This translates into CASSANYRSTEAFF. This chain uses TRBV9 with TRBJ1-1; maybe TRBD1 (5 bases). In germline, CDR1 is SGDLS, CDR2 YYNGEE. The CDR3 has 14 residues. Trimming pared 3 bases from V and 4 bases from J, leaving 13 bases between. Complete variable domain (other parts from reference TRBV9 and TRBJ1-1): DSGVTQTPKHLITATGQRVTLRCSPRSGDLSVYWYQQSLDQGLQFLIQYYNGEERAKGNILERFSAQQFPDLHSELNLSSLELGDSALYFCASSANYRSTEAFFGQGTRLTVV.

V is TRBV4-3 and J is TRBJ1-2; tentative D call: TRBD1 (5 bases). The CDR3 contains 15 residues. Trimming shortened V by 4 bases and J by 4 bases, and 16 bases separated the two germline ends. CDR1 LGHNA and CDR2 YSLEER come from the germline V gene. DNA of the CDR3: TGCGCCAGCAGCCCGGTAGGGGCAATCGGCTATGGCTACACCTTC. Its protein product is CASSPVGAIGYGYTF.

In this sample, this clone turned up a few times. One junction end disagrees with the germline gene, perhaps due to a read error. This chain links TRBV9 with TRBJ1-1; D may be TRBD1 (6 bases). Germline-derived CDR1 and CDR2 are SGDLS and YYNGEE. The CDR3 consists of 15 residues. The CDR3 sequence is CASSPEQGVKTEAFF. CDR3 sequence (DNA): TGTGCCAGCAGCCCCGAACAGGGTGTGAAGACTGAAGCTTTCTTT. Using reference TRBV9 and TRBJ1-1 for the parts outside the CDR3, the full variable domain is DSGVTQTPKHLITATGQRVTLRCSPRSGDLSVYWYQQSLDQGLQFLIQYYNGEERAKGNILERFSAQQFPDLHSELNLSSLELGDSALYFCASSPEQGVKTEAFFGQGTRLTVV.

This clone occurred once. V is TRBV28 and J is TRBJ2-2, with 7 bases lining up with TRBD1. This CDR3 has 15 residues. Trimming cost V 5 bases and J 5 bases; bases outside gene matches: 8. The germline V gene encodes CDR1 MDHEN and CDR2 SYDVKM. CDR3 nucleotide sequence: TGTGCCAGCAGTGGCCCGGGACAGAAAACCGGGGAGCTGTTTTTT. This gives the protein CASSGPGQKTGELFF.